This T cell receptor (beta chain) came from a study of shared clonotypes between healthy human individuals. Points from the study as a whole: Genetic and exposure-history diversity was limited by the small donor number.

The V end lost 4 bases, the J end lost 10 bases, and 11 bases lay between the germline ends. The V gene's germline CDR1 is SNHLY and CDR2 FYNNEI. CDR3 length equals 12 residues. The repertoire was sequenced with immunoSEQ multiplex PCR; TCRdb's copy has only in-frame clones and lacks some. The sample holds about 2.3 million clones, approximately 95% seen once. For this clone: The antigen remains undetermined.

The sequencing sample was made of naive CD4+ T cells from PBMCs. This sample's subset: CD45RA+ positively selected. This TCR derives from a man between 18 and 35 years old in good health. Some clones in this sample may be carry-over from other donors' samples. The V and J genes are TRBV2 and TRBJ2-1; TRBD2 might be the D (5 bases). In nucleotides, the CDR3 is TGTGCCAGCAGTGCCGGACTTGTGGAGCAGTTCTTC. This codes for CASSAGLVEQFF.